This entry lists 26 T cell receptor beta chains sequenced from one sample in a study of blood T cell repertoires in COVID-19. Here immunoSEQ multiplex PCR was the method, and the copy in TCRdb shows in-frame clones only, minus some. Among about 380,000 clones listed, 85% were seen once. The sample was peripheral blood. The receptors here all came from a woman between 18 and 30 years old with acute or convalescent COVID-19.

The chain has TRBV7-9 and TRBJ1-4, with a tentative D call TRBD1 (5 bases). Germline-derived CDR1 and CDR2 are SEHNR and FQNEAQ (reference sequence). The CDR3 runs to 17 residues. Trimming stripped 4 bases from V and 4 bases from J, with 19 bases between. CDR3 nucleotides: TGTGCCAGCAGCTCGGCCCGGGGGGAGGGGAGTAATGAAAAACTGTTTTTT. This encodes CASSSARGEGSNEKLFF.

In its sample, this clone was seen once. The rearrangement uses TRBV14 and TRBJ1-2, with D tentatively TRBD1 (5 bases). The ends were cut back, 5 bases at V and 4 bases at J, with 14 bases in the middle. This CDR3 comprises 14 residues. Germline lookup yields CDR1 SGHDN and CDR2 FVKESK. The CDR3 bases are TGTGCCAGCAGCTCCTGGGCAGGGTCCTATGGCTACACCTTC. As protein: CASSSWAGSYGYTF.

The CDR3: CATEGTSGTGELFF. The CDR3 DNA reads as TGTGCCACCGAGGGGACTAGCGGGACCGGGGAGCTGTTTTTT. The rearrangement links TRBV15 to TRBJ2-2; 12 nucleotides align to TRBD2. J lost 5 bases, V lost 8 bases, and 3 bases had no gene match. CDR3 size: 14 residues. Per germline, CDR1 LNHNV and CDR2 YYDKDF (reference sequence). The complete variable domain, with remaining parts taken from reference TRBV15 and TRBJ2-2, reads DAMVIQNPRYQVTQFGKPVTLSCSQTLNHNVMYWYQQKSSQAPKLLFHYYDKDFNNEADTPDNFQSRRPNTSFCFLDIRSPGLGDTAMYLCATEGTSGTGELFFGEGSRLTVL.

This clone has just a few counts. The chain joins TRBV27 to TRBJ2-7; the match to TRBD1 covers 8 bases. CDR3 length equals 16 residues. The trim removed 4 bases at V and 2 bases at J, leaving 10 bases unmatched. The germline V gene has CDR1 MNHEY and CDR2 SMNVEV (reference sequence). The CDR3 spells CASSSGRRDRTYEQYF. CDR3 nucleotide sequence: TGTGCCAGCAGTTCCGGCCGGCGGGACAGGACCTACGAGCAGTACTTC.

The J gene is TRBJ2-5, the V gene TRBV7-9; TRBD2 agrees at 7 bases. The ends lost 5 bases at V and 5 bases at J; junction bases unmatched: 11. Per the germline V gene, CDR1 is SEHNR and CDR2 is FQNEAQ (reference sequence). This CDR3 region has 15 residues. CDR3 sequence: CASSLRGGPKETQYF. CDR3 in DNA: TGTGCCAGCAGCCTGAGGGGAGGGCCAAAGGAGACCCAGTACTTC.

The chain employs TRBV9 and TRBJ1-3, with TRBD1 identical over 9 bases. In germline, CDR1 is SGDLS, CDR2 YYNGEE. Germline trimming cut 3 bases from V and 0 bases from J; bases unmatched to any gene: 7. The CDR3 consists of 17 residues. This chain's CDR3 is CASSAGQGKISGNTIYF. As DNA, the CDR3 is TGTGCCAGCAGCGCCGGACAGGGGAAGATCTCTGGAAACACCATATATTTT.

The chain has TRBV19 and TRBJ1-6; 8 bases line up with TRBD1. The CDR3 runs 18 residues. Germline CDR1 and CDR2: LNHDA and SQIVND (reference sequence). J gave up 1 base and V 6 bases, and 11 bases lay outside the gene matches. CDR3 nucleotides: TGTGCCAGTAGAAGGAGCGGGACAGGTTTTTCCTATAATTCACCCCTCCACTTT. This codes for CASRRSGTGFSYNSPLHF.

The gene calls are TRBV6-1 and TRBJ2-7; TRBD1 is a possible D gene (6 bases). Germline assignment: CDR1 MNHNS and CDR2 SASEGT. The CDR3 length is 14 residues. V was shortened by 0 bases and J by 7 bases, with 13 bases between the two germline ends. CDR3 nucleotides: TGTGCCAGCAGTGAAGCGTTTAGGGGGAATGAGCAGTACTTC. Its translation: CASSEAFRGNEQYF.

The CDR3 sequence: CASTRDSGNTIYF. In DNA, the CDR3 is TGTGCCAGTACGAGGGACTCTGGAAACACCATATATTTT. The rearrangement links TRBV19 to TRBJ1-3; unclear D gene. The length of the CDR3 is 13 residues. Germline V gene sequence: CDR1 LNHDA, CDR2 SQIVND (reference sequence). The germline V and J ends were trimmed by 7 bases and 0 bases, with 7 bases remaining between them.

This chain connects TRBV24-1 to TRBJ2-7; D is ambiguous. V lost 3 bases to trimming and J lost 1 base, with 12 bases between them. Germline V gives CDR1 KGHDR, CDR2 SFDVKD. The CDR3 runs 15 residues. The CDR3: CATSDTSGQSYEQYF. CDR3 sequence (DNA): TGTGCCACCAGTGATACATCAGGCCAATCCTACGAGCAGTACTTC.

The V call is TRBV12-3 or TRBV12-4, the J call TRBJ1-2; D gene unclear. The germline V and J ends were trimmed by 6 bases and 8 bases, with 16 bases remaining between them. This CDR3 has 13 residues. The chain's CDR3 is CASSQNRFRGYTF. The DNA for the CDR3 is TGTGCCAGCAGCCAGAACAGATTCCGGGGCTACACCTTC.

This chain links TRBV12-5 with TRBJ1-5; 8 nucleotides agree with TRBD1. Germline V CDR1 and CDR2: LGHNT, FRNRAP. The V segment lost 6 bases and the J segment 5 bases; nucleotides outside the gene matches: 9. This CDR3 contains 15 residues. The CDR3 protein is CASGPQGGWDQPQHF. The CDR3 region has the DNA TGTGCTAGTGGCCCACAGGGGGGATGGGATCAGCCCCAGCATTTT.

This clone has more than one count but fewer than ten. The J gene is TRBJ1-4, the V gene TRBV6-5; D not certain. The V end lost 6 bases, the J end lost 10 bases, and 12 bases lay between the germline ends. The CDR3 contains 12 residues. The germline V gene encodes CDR1 MNHEY and CDR2 SVGAGI. The CDR3 DNA is TGTGCCAGCAGAGGAGAGAACGGAAAACTGTTTTTT. It translates to CASRGENGKLFF.

The chain uses TRBV5-5 and TRBJ1-2, with D perhaps TRBD1 (6 bases). V lost 2 bases to trimming and J lost 7 bases, with 15 bases between them. This CDR3 is 14 amino acids long. Germline V gives CDR1 SGHKS, CDR2 YYEKEE (reference sequence). The CDR3 loop reads CASSFRQDSSGYTF. In nucleotides, the CDR3 is TGTGCCAGCAGCTTTAGACAGGACAGTTCTGGCTACACCTTC.

The genes are TRBV28 and TRBJ1-2; D is unresolved. Trimming cost V 1 base and J 2 bases, with 11 bases left between them. The germline gives CDR1 MDHEN, CDR2 SYDVKM. This CDR3 has 15 residues. CDR3 nucleotide sequence: TGTGCCAGCAGTTTATTGGGGAGTAGAAACTATGGCTACACCTTC. Protein sequence: CASSLLGSRNYGYTF.

The CDR3 here is CASNTDRSSYNEQFF. The CDR3 DNA sequence: TGTGCCAGCAACACGGACAGGAGCTCCTACAATGAGCAGTTCTTC. The chain carries TRBV2 and TRBJ2-1; TRBD1 aligns across 7 bases. Germline trimming cut 7 bases from V and 0 bases from J; bases unmatched to any gene: 6. This CDR3 has 15 residues. CDR1 is SNHLY, CDR2 FYNNEI, per germline.

The chain links TRBV1 to TRBJ2-7; the table's TRBD1 call for D was not verified on the DNA. TRBV1 counts as a pseudogene. The CDR3 runs 12 residues. The CDR3 nucleotides are TGCACCAGCCGGGGACAGGGGTACGAGCAGTACTTC. Protein sequence: CTSRGQGYEQYF.

This rearrangement joins TRBV5-1 to TRBJ2-1, with a possible D match to TRBD2 (6 bases). V was trimmed by 7 bases and J by 6 bases, leaving 20 bases between them. CDR3 size: 15 residues. CDR1 and CDR2 (germline): SGHRS, YFSETQ. The CDR3 protein is CASSIVLASGNEQFF. Here the CDR3 DNA reads TGCGCCAGCTCGATAGTACTAGCAAGCGGCAATGAGCAGTTCTTC.

This chain links TRBV12-5 with TRBJ1-4, with D perhaps matching TRBD1 (6 bases). The CDR3 is made up of 14 amino acids. Germline V gene sequence: CDR1 LGHNT, CDR2 FRNRAP. Deletions cut 5 bases from V and 3 bases from J, with 10 bases between. The CDR3 sequence is CASGADSANEKLFF. DNA of the CDR3: TGTGCTAGTGGTGCGGACAGCGCTAATGAAAAACTGTTTTTT. The full variable domain, its missing parts supplied by reference TRBV12-5 and TRBJ1-4, is DARVTQTPRHKVTEMGQEVTMRCQPILGHNTVFWYRQTMMQGLELLAYFRNRAPLDDSGMPKDRFSAEMPDATLATLKIQPSEPRDSAVYFCASGADSANEKLFFGSGTQLSVL.

This sequence joins TRBV28 and TRBJ1-1; no reliable D call. Between the trimmed V and J ends, which lost 6 bases and 3 bases, there was a span of 14 bases. The CDR3 runs 14 residues. Germline V gene data show CDR1 as MDHEN and CDR2 as SYDVKM. The CDR3 region has the DNA TGTGCCAGCAGAACGTTGCACGGGGACACTGAAGCTTTCTTT. Translated: CASRTLHGDTEAFF.

J is TRBJ2-2 and V is TRBV30; TRBD2 matches 8 bases. The CDR3 is 17 amino acids. CDR1 and CDR2 (germline): GTSNPN, SVGIG (reference sequence). Trimming took 3 bases from V and 9 from J; bases not matched to a gene: 18. The CDR3 DNA reads TGTGCCTGGAGAGCCCCCGGGTCTGGCGGGGGGAAAAGGGAGCTGTTTTTT. Residues: CAWRAPGSGGGKRELFF.

The chain carries TRBV19 and TRBJ1-4; D ambiguous. CDR1 is LNHDA, CDR2 SQIVND, per germline (reference sequence). The germline V and J ends were trimmed by 4 bases and 10 bases, with 13 bases remaining between them. This CDR3 is 13 amino acids long. CDR3 amino acids: CASSNPPEGKLFF. CDR3 bases: TGTGCCAGTAGTAACCCCCCCGAGGGAAAACTGTTTTTT.

The gene calls are TRBV7-9 and TRBJ2-5, with a weak D call TRBD1 (6 bases). This CDR3 region has 16 residues. CDR1 is SEHNR, CDR2 FQNEAQ, per germline (reference sequence). Trimming left V 5 bases short and J 2 bases short, with 18 bases between. CDR3 sequence (DNA): TGTGCCAGCAGCGGAAGGCAGGACAGTATGCAAGAGACCCAGTACTTC. Amino acids: CASSGRQDSMQETQYF.

This clone was seen a few times. CDR3 loop: CASSIWQVDYGYTF. The DNA for the CDR3 is TGTGCCAGTAGTATATGGCAGGTCGACTATGGCTACACCTTC. The chain links TRBV19 to TRBJ1-2; no definite D call. The CDR3 runs 14 residues. Germline V gene data show CDR1 as LNHDA and CDR2 as SQIVND (reference sequence). Trimming took off 2 bases at V and 3 bases at J, with 10 bases between the two ends.

The chain links TRBV10-3 to TRBJ2-3; 10 nucleotides line up with TRBD2. The J segment lost 3 bases and the V segment lost 6 bases, leaving 3 bases of the junction unmatched. The CDR3 sequence is 14 residues long. From germline, CDR1 is ENHRY and CDR2 SYGVKD. The CDR3 DNA sequence: TGTGCCATCAGCCAGCGGGAGGGAACAGATACGCAGTATTTT. It is translated as CAISQREGTDTQYF.

In the case of this clone: Other DNA sequences in the sample encode the same CDR3. The chain uses TRBV6-5 and TRBJ1-3, with D perhaps matching TRBD1 (5 bases). Trimming left V 6 bases short and J 2 bases short, with 8 bases between. The CDR3 is 13 residues long. The germline CDR1 and CDR2 sequences are MNHEY and SVGAGI. The CDR3 DNA sequence: TGTGCCAGCAGGGGGGGGACTGGAAACACCATATATTTT. It yields the protein CASRGGTGNTIYF.